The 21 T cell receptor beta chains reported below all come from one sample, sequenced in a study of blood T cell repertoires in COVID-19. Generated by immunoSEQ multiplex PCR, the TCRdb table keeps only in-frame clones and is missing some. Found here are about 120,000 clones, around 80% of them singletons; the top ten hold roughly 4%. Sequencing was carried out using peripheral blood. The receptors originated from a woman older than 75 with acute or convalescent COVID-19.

CDR3: CASSSHPVEQFF. In DNA form, the CDR3 reads TGTGCCAGCAGCTCGCACCCGGTCGAGCAGTTCTTC. The chain recombines TRBV5-6 with TRBJ2-1; D is uncertain. With 3 bases removed from V and 10 bases from J, the gap between germline ends came to 11 bases. The CDR3 extends over 12 amino acids. Germline V gene lookup returns CDR1 SGHDT and CDR2 YYEEEE. The full variable domain, rest sourced from reference TRBV5-6 and TRBJ2-1, is DAGVTQSPTHLIKTRGQQVTLRCSPKSGHDTVSWYQQALGQGPQFIFQYYEEEERQRGNFPDRFSGHQFPNYSSELNVNALLLGDSALYLCASSSHPVEQFFGPGTRLTVL.

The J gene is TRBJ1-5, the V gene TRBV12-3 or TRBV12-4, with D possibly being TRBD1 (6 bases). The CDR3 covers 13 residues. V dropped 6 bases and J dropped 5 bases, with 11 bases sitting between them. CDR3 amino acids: CASSRQAHQPQHF. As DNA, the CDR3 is TGTGCCAGCAGCCGACAGGCTCATCAGCCCCAGCATTTT.

CDR3 bases: TGTGCCAGCTCACAAGGGACTGGATTAAGCACAGATACGCAGTATTTT. Amino acids: CASSQGTGLSTDTQYF. The rearrangement joins TRBV18 to TRBJ2-3; perhaps TRBD2 as D (6 bases). CDR1 is KGHSH, CDR2 LQKENI, per germline. The CDR3 has 16 amino acids. The ends were cut back, 4 bases at V and 0 bases at J, with 14 bases in the middle. Full variable domain (outside the CDR3, taken from reference TRBV18 and TRBJ2-3): NAGVMQNPRHLVRRRGQEARLRCSPMKGHSHVYWYRQLPEEGLKFMVYLQKENIIDESGMPKERFSAEFPKEGPSILRIQQVVRGDSAAYFCASSQGTGLSTDTQYFGPGTRLTVL.

Here the CDR3 reads CASSAGGSPLAGYTF. Written as DNA, the CDR3 is TGTGCCAGCAGCGCGGGGGGGTCCCCTCTTGCTGGCTACACCTTC. This chain connects TRBV3-1 (or the pseudogene TRBV3-2) to TRBJ1-2; D may be TRBD1 (5 bases). V was clipped by 5 bases and J by 7 bases, with 20 bases between them. Germline V CDR1 and CDR2: LGHDT, YNNKEL (reference sequence). The CDR3 consists of 15 residues.

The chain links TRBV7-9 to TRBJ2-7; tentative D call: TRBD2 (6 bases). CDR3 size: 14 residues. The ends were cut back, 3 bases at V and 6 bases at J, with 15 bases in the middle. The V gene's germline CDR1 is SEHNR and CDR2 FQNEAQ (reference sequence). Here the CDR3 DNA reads TGTGCCAGCAGCTTGGGCTTGGGAGGTGGCGAGCAGTACTTC. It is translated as CASSLGLGGGEQYF.

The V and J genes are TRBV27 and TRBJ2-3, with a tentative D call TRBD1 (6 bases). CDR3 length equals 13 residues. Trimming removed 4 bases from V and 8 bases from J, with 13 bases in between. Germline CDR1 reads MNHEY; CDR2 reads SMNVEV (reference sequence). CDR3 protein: CASSSTGPGTQYF. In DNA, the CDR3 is TGTGCCAGCAGTTCGACAGGCCCCGGTACGCAGTATTTT.

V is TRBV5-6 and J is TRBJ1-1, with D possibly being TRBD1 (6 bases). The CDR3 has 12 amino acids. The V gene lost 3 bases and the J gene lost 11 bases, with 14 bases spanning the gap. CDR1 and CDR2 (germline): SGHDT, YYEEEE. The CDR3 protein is CASSSQGRGAFF. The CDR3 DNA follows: TGTGCCAGCAGCTCACAGGGTCGCGGGGCTTTCTTT.

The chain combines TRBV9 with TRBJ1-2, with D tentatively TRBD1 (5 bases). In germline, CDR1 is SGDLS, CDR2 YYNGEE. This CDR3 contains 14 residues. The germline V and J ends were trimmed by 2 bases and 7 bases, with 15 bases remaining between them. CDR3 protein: CASSVDRNGGGYTF. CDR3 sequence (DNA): TGTGCCAGCAGCGTCGACAGAAACGGCGGTGGCTACACCTTC.

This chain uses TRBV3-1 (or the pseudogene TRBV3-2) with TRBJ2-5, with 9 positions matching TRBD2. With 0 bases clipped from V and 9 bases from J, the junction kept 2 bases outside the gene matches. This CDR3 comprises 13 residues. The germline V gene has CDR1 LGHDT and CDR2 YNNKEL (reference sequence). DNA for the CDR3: TGTGCCAGCAGCCAAGAATTAGCGGGGGCCCAGTACTTC. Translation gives CASSQELAGAQYF.

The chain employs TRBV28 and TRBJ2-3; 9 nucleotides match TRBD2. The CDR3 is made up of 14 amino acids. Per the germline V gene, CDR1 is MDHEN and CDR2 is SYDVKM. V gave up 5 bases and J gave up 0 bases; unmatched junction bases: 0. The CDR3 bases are TGTGCCAGCAGTCTAGCGGGGAGCACAGATACGCAGTATTTT. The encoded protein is CASSLAGSTDTQYF.

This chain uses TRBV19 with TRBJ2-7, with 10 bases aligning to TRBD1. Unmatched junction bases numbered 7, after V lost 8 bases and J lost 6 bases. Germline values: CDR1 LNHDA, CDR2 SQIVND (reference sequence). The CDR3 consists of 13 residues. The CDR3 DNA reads TGTGCCAGTGGCCGACAGGGGGCGGGCGAGCAGTACTTC. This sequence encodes CASGRQGAGEQYF.

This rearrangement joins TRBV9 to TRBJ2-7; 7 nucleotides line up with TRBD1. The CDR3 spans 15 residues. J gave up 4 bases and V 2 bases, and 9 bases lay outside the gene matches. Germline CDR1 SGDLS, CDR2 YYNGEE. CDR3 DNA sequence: TGTGCCAGCAGCGTCGGCCGGGACAGAGTGTACGAGCAGTACTTC. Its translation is CASSVGRDRVYEQYF.

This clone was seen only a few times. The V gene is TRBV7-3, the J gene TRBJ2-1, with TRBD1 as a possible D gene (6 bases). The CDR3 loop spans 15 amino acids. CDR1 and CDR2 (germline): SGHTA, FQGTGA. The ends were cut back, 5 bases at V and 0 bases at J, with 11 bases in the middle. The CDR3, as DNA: TGTGCCAGCAGCCTAGACAGGTTCTCCTACAATGAGCAGTTCTTC. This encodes CASSLDRFSYNEQFF.

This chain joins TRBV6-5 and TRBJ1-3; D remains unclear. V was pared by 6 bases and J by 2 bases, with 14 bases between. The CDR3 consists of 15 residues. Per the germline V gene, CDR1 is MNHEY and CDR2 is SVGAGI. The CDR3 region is CASSSSVAAGNTIYF. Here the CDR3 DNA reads TGTGCCAGCAGCTCAAGTGTTGCGGCTGGAAACACCATATATTTT.

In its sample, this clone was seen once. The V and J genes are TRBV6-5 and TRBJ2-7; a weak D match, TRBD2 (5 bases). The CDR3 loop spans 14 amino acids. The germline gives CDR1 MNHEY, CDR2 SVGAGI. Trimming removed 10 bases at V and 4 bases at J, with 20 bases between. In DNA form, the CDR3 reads TGTGCCACCGAGGCCTCGGGGAGACTTTACGAGCAGTACTTC. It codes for CATEASGRLYEQYF.

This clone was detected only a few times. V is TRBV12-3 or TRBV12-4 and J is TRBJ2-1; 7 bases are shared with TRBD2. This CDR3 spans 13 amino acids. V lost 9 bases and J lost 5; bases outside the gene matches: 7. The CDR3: CASSGRRNNEQFF. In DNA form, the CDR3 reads TGTGCCAGTAGCGGGCGGAGAAACAATGAGCAGTTCTTC.

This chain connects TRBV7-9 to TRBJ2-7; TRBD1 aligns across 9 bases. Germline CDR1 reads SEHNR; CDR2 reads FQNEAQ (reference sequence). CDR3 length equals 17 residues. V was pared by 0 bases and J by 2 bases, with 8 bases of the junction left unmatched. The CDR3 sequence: CASSLALWDRAPYEQYF. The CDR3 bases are TGTGCCAGCAGCTTAGCTCTATGGGACAGGGCCCCCTACGAGCAGTACTTC.

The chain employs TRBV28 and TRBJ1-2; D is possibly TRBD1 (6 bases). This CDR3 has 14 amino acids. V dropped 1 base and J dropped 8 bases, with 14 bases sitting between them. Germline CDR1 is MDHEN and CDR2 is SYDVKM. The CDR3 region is CASSLLGAGKGYTF. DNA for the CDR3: TGTGCCAGCAGTTTATTGGGGGCCGGGAAGGGCTACACCTTC.

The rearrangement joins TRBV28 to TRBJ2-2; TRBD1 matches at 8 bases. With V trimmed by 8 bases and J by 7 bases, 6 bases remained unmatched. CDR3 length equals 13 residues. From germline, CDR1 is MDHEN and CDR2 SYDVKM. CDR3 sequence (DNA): TGTGCCAGCGGGCAGGGGGCTAGCGGGGAGCTGTTTTTT. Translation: CASGQGASGELFF.

For the CDR3, the DNA is TGCGCCAGCAGCCAAGACGTGAGCTACTATGGCTACACCTTC. Amino acid sequence: CASSQDVSYYGYTF. The genes are TRBV4-1 and TRBJ1-2, with D unclear. Looked up from germline, CDR1 is MGHRA and CDR2 is YSYEKL. This CDR3 is built from 14 residues. The ends were cut back, 0 bases at V and 3 bases at J, with 8 bases in the middle.

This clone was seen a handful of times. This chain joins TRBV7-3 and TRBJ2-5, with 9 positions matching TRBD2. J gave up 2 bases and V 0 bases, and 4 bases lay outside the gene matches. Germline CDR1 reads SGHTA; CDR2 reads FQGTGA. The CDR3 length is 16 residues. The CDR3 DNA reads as TGTGCCAGCAGCTTAACGAGGCTAGCGGGACAAGAGACCCAGTACTTC. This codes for CASSLTRLAGQETQYF.